This T cell receptor (beta chain) is drawn from a study of cytomegalovirus exposure and HLA in healthy donors. The ends were cut back, 5 bases at V and 4 bases at J, with 14 bases in the middle. Germline assignment: CDR1 MNHEY and CDR2 SVGAGI. This CDR3 region has 14 residues. Of note for this clone: Its antigen is not known.

60 Vbeta and 13 Jbeta primers were used in PCR. The assay was immunoSEQ multiplex PCR, and TCRdb's table has in-frame clones only and misses some. The profile shows 50,000 or so clones, 50% to 70% of them singletons. The study's findings and limits: A later analysis linked a missense variant in DCLRE1C to the trimming of TCR beta V and J genes.

The TCR originated in a human donor in good health. Sequenced: PBMCs. The gene calls are TRBV6-5 and TRBJ1-1, with D tentatively TRBD1 (6 bases). The CDR3 DNA sequence: TGTGCCAGCAGTCTCTTTAAGACAGGCACTGAAGCTTTCTTT. The encoded protein is CASSLFKTGTEAFF.